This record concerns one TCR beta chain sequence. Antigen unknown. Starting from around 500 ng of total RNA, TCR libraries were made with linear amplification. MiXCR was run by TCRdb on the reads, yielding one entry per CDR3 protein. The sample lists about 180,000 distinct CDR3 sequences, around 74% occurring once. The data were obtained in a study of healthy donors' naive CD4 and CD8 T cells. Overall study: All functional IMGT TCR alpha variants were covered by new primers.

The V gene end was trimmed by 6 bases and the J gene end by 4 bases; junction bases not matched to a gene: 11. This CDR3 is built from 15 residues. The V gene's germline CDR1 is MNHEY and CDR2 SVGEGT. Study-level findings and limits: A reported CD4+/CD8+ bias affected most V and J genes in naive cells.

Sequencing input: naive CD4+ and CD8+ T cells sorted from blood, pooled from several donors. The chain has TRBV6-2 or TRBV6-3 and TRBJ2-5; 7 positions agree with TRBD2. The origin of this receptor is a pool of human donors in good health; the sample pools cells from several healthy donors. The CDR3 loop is CASRNYEAGVETQYF. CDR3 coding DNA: TGTGCCAGCAGGAATTACGAGGCGGGAGTAGAGACCCAGTACTTC.